The 25 T cell receptor beta chains in this list originate from one sample, sequenced in a study of OX40 agonist ivuxolimab in advanced cancers. The method was immunoSEQ multiplex PCR; TCRdb's version includes in-frame clones alone and lacks a portion of them. The sample shows over 85,000 clones, 80% to 95% of them seen only once. Sequenced here: CD4+ or CD8+ T cells sorted from blood, sampled in a trial of the OX40 agonist ivuxolimab. All receptors derive from an adult with an advanced solid tumor such as melanoma, head and neck, liver or kidney cancer.

The gene calls are TRBV19 and TRBJ2-5; 8 nucleotides line up with TRBD1. Germline V gives CDR1 LNHDA, CDR2 SQIVND (reference sequence). J lost 5 bases, V lost 4 bases, and 6 bases had no gene match. The CDR3 sequence is 14 residues long. CDR3 residues: CASSRTGIGETQYF. The CDR3 nucleotides read TGTGCCAGTAGTAGGACAGGGATTGGGGAGACCCAGTACTTC. The entire variable domain, with the rest obtained from reference TRBV19 and TRBJ2-5, is as follows: DGGITQSPKYLFRKEGQNVTLSCEQNLNHDAMYWYRQDPGQGLRLIYYSQIVNDFQKGDIAEGYSVSREKKESFPLTVTSAQKNPTAFYLCASSRTGIGETQYFGPGTRLLVL.

J is TRBJ1-1 and V is TRBV14; TRBD1 agrees at 7 bases. Germline CDR1 and CDR2: SGHDN and FVKESK. The CDR3 runs 14 residues. V gave up 4 bases and J gave up 5 bases; unmatched junction bases: 7. The CDR3 spells CASSPTGWGTEAFF. The CDR3 DNA is TGTGCCAGCAGCCCGACAGGGTGGGGAACTGAAGCTTTCTTT. The variable domain in full, completed from reference TRBV14 and TRBJ1-1, reads EAGVTQFPSHSVIEKGQTVTLRCDPISGHDNLYWYRRVMGKEIKFLLHFVKESKQDESGMPNNRFLAERTGGTYSTLKVQPAELEDSGVYFCASSPTGWGTEAFFGQGTRLTVV.

This rearrangement joins TRBV5-1 to TRBJ2-1, with TRBD2 matching over 8 bases. CDR1 SGHRS and CDR2 YFSETQ come from the germline V gene. The V and J ends lost 0 bases and 4 bases, in that order; junction bases with no gene match: 6. The CDR3 is 16 amino acids. CDR3 nucleotides: TGCGCCAGCAGCTTGGAAGCGGGAGAGGGGTACAATGAGCAGTTCTTC. Translating gives CASSLEAGEGYNEQFF.

The rearrangement links TRBV5-1 to TRBJ2-3, with 7 positions matching TRBD2. The CDR3 length is 14 residues. V shed 6 bases, J shed 0 bases, and the junction held 4 bases outside the gene matches. CDR1 and CDR2 from the germline V gene are SGHRS and YFSETQ. This CDR3 reads CASMASGSTDTQYF. DNA of the CDR3: TGCGCCAGCATGGCTAGCGGAAGCACAGATACGCAGTATTTT. The entire variable domain, with the rest obtained from reference TRBV5-1 and TRBJ2-3, is as follows: KAGVTQTPRYLIKTRGQQVTLSCSPISGHRSVSWYQQTPGQGLQFLFEYFSETQRNKGNFPGRFSGRQFSNSRSEMNVSTLELGDSALYLCASMASGSTDTQYFGPGTRLTVL.

This clone was seen only once. J is TRBJ2-7 and V is TRBV19; D is possibly TRBD2 (6 bases). V was cut by 0 bases and J by 6 bases, with 15 bases left in between. Per the germline V gene, CDR1 is LNHDA and CDR2 is SQIVND (reference sequence). CDR3 size: 15 residues. Here the CDR3 DNA reads TGTGCCAGTAGTATAGATAGGGGAGGCCGTGGCGAGCAGTACTTC. It yields the protein CASSIDRGGRGEQYF.

The rearrangement links TRBV5-8 to TRBJ2-1; 9 bases map to TRBD2. Germline V gives CDR1 SGHTS, CDR2 YDEGEE. The CDR3 runs 16 residues. Trimming removed 0 bases from V and 9 bases from J; junction bases left unmatched: 10. The CDR3 sequence: CASSLATSGRRAEQFF. Here the CDR3 DNA reads TGTGCCAGCAGCTTGGCCACCAGCGGGAGGAGGGCTGAGCAGTTCTTC.

The chain is built from TRBV19 and TRBJ1-1; D perhaps matches TRBD1 (5 bases). Trimming shortened V by 4 bases and J by 5 bases, and 14 bases separated the two germline ends. The CDR3 length is 14 residues. The germline CDR1 and CDR2 sequences are LNHDA and SQIVND (reference sequence). The CDR3 sequence is CASSKRDLQTEAFF. The CDR3, as DNA: TGTGCCAGTAGTAAACGGGACCTGCAAACTGAAGCTTTCTTT.

V usage is TRBV27 and J usage is TRBJ2-3; 14 nucleotides line up with TRBD2. The CDR3 consists of 16 residues. Germline lookup yields CDR1 MNHEY and CDR2 SMNVEV (reference sequence). V trimming: 5 bases; J trimming: 8 bases; junction bases outside the gene matches: 9. The CDR3 loop reads CASSLQGLAGAGTQYF. CDR3 nucleotide sequence: TGTGCCAGCAGTCTCCAGGGACTAGCGGGAGCCGGTACGCAGTATTTT.

The V call is TRBV7-8, the J call TRBJ1-4; 9 nucleotides line up with TRBD1. The CDR3 contains 13 residues. Per the germline V gene, CDR1 is SGHVS and CDR2 is FQNEAQ. Unmatched junction bases numbered 6, after V lost 5 bases and J lost 11 bases. The CDR3 nucleotides are TGTGCCAGCAGCCAACCGACAGGGGGTAAACTGTTTTTT. Residues: CASSQPTGGKLFF.

The gene calls are TRBV30 and TRBJ1-6, with D possibly matching TRBD1 (6 bases). The CDR3 covers 13 residues. V lost 4 bases and J lost 3, with 7 bases in between. Germline loops: CDR1 GTSNPN, CDR2 SVGIG (reference sequence). In nucleotides, the CDR3 is TGTGCCTGGAACAGGGACTATAATTCACCCCTCCACTTT. Its protein is CAWNRDYNSPLHF.

The chain carries TRBV14 and TRBJ2-7; no clear D. The V and J ends lost 0 bases and 10 bases respectively, with 10 bases between them. CDR3 length: 12 amino acids. Germline-derived CDR1 and CDR2 are SGHDN and FVKESK. This CDR3 reads CASSQETAPQYF. CDR3 sequence (DNA): TGTGCCAGCAGCCAAGAGACGGCCCCACAGTACTTC.

Points on this clone: Within the sample, other DNA sequences also encode this same CDR3. This sequence joins TRBV7-3 and TRBJ1-2; TRBD1 agrees at 9 bases. V dropped 5 bases and J dropped 5; count of bases not matched to a gene: 3. This CDR3 contains 13 residues. The germline CDR1 and CDR2 sequences are SGHTA and FQGTGA. CDR3 loop: CASSPDRGYGYTF. Written as DNA, the CDR3 is TGTGCCAGCAGCCCCGACAGGGGGTATGGCTACACCTTC.

The genes are TRBV6-6 and TRBJ2-7, with 8 bases fitting TRBD2. This CDR3 comprises 15 residues. Per the germline V gene, CDR1 is MNHNY and CDR2 is SVGAGI (reference sequence). The junction had 7 bases not matched to a gene; V was cut back by 4 bases and J by 2 bases. In DNA, the CDR3 is TGTGCCAGCAGTTCCCACGGGGGGGTCCCCTACGAGCAGTACTTC. Its protein product is CASSSHGGVPYEQYF.

This clone was detected only once. V usage is TRBV2 and J usage is TRBJ1-2; D call uncertain. The CDR3 loop spans 13 amino acids. The V end lost 1 base, the J end lost 8 bases, and 11 bases lay between the germline ends. Germline V gene lookup returns CDR1 SNHLY and CDR2 FYNNEI. The CDR3: CASSEDGVPGYTF. The CDR3 region has the DNA TGTGCCAGCAGTGAAGACGGGGTTCCCGGCTACACCTTC.

V is TRBV7-2 and J is TRBJ2-5, with 7 bases aligning to TRBD1. The trim removed 5 bases at V and 2 bases at J, leaving 5 bases unmatched. The CDR3 is made up of 14 amino acids. Germline lookup yields CDR1 SGHTA and CDR2 FQGNSA. The DNA for the CDR3 is TGTGCCAGCAGCCCTCAGGGGGATCAAGAGACCCAGTACTTC. It translates to CASSPQGDQETQYF.

The table lists this clone with a count of one. CDR3 protein: CASSPNAGGTNQPQHF. Written as DNA, the CDR3 is TGTGCCAGCTCACCAAATGCGGGAGGGACCAATCAGCCCCAGCATTTT. The chain links TRBV18 to TRBJ1-5; D perhaps matches TRBD1 (5 bases). The CDR3 loop spans 16 amino acids. The germline V gene has CDR1 KGHSH and CDR2 LQKENI. V was pared by 2 bases and J by 3 bases, with 14 bases between.

V gene TRBV19 combines with J gene TRBJ2-7, with 7 bases matching TRBD2. The junction had 6 bases not matched to a gene; V was cut back by 1 base and J by 3 bases. The length of the CDR3 is 15 residues. CDR1 LNHDA and CDR2 SQIVND come from the germline V gene (reference sequence). The CDR3 DNA reads TGTGCCAGTAGTATAGTCGCCGGGACTAACTACGAGCAGTACTTC. Amino acid sequence: CASSIVAGTNYEQYF.

In DNA form, the CDR3 reads TGTGCCAGTAGTTCGGGACACCACAATCAGCCCCAGCATTTT. This sequence encodes CASSSGHHNQPQHF. The J gene is TRBJ1-5, the V gene TRBV19; a possible D gene is TRBD1 (6 bases). Trimming cost V 5 bases and J 3 bases, with 11 bases left between them. The length of the CDR3 is 14 residues. CDR1 and CDR2 from the germline V gene are LNHDA and SQIVND (reference sequence).

J is TRBJ1-1 and V is TRBV4-1, with no clear D. Germline V CDR1 and CDR2: MGHRA, YSYEKL. Trimming cost V 3 bases and J 9 bases, with 29 bases left between them. This CDR3 region has 18 residues. CDR3 sequence: CASSHSSLRETRGRKAFF. In DNA, the CDR3 is TGCGCCAGCAGCCACTCATCTCTTAGGGAAACTCGAGGAAGGAAAGCTTTCTTT.

The chain recombines TRBV4-3 with TRBJ2-3, with TRBD1 as a possible D gene (6 bases). This CDR3 spans 19 amino acids. V was clipped by 2 bases and J by 0 bases, with 21 bases between them. The germline gives CDR1 LGHNA, CDR2 YSLEER. The CDR3 DNA reads as TGCGCCAGCAGCCAACTCCCCCTACAGGGATTAACTAGCACAGATACGCAGTATTTT. It encodes CASSQLPLQGLTSTDTQYF.

The V gene is TRBV28, the J gene TRBJ1-1; 7 nucleotides align to TRBD1. This CDR3 has 14 amino acids. V gave up 6 bases and J gave up 5 bases; unmatched junction bases: 9. Germline assignment: CDR1 MDHEN and CDR2 SYDVKM. CDR3 residues: CASSLLRGWTEAFF. The CDR3 region has the DNA TGTGCCAGCAGCCTTCTCAGGGGGTGGACTGAAGCTTTCTTT.

This chain joins TRBV7-2 and TRBJ1-2; D call uncertain. The CDR3 contains 15 residues. Germline V CDR1 and CDR2: SGHTA, FQGNSA. The germline V and J ends were trimmed by 3 bases and 0 bases, with 11 bases remaining between them. CDR3 DNA: TGTGCCAGCAGCTTCGGCAGCATCACTAACTATGGCTACACCTTC. Its translation: CASSFGSITNYGYTF.

The chain is built from TRBV29-1 and TRBJ1-2; D unclear. CDR3 length: 13 residues. V shed 3 bases and J shed 3 bases, with 11 bases lying between them. Germline lookup yields CDR1 SQVTM and CDR2 ANQGSEA. The CDR3 DNA follows: TGCAGCGTTGATCGGGTTCTCCACTATGGCTACACCTTC. Translated, it gives CSVDRVLHYGYTF.

This clone came up once. The V call is TRBV2, the J call TRBJ1-4; 11 bases are shared with TRBD1. Germline trimming cut 5 bases from V and 6 bases from J; bases unmatched to any gene: 5. The germline gives CDR1 SNHLY, CDR2 FYNNEI. This CDR3 region has 15 residues. The CDR3 DNA follows: TGTGCCAGCAGTCTTTTGGGACAGGGGGATGAAAAACTGTTTTTT. It specifies CASSLLGQGDEKLFF.

This sequence joins TRBV7-9 and TRBJ1-1, with D unclear. Between the trimmed V and J ends, which lost 5 bases and 3 bases, there was a span of 22 bases. CDR3 length equals 17 residues. Germline values: CDR1 SEHNR, CDR2 FQNEAQ (reference sequence). The CDR3 protein is CASSRPRASRRYTEAFF. In DNA form, the CDR3 reads TGTGCCAGCAGCCGCCCTCGGGCCTCGCGGCGGTACACTGAAGCTTTCTTT. Variable domain in full (rest from reference TRBV7-9 and TRBJ1-1): DTGVSQNPRHKITKRGQNVTFRCDPISEHNRLYWYRQTLGQGPEFLTYFQNEAQLEKSRLLSDRFSAERPKGSFSTLEIQRTEQGDSAMYLCASSRPRASRRYTEAFFGQGTRLTVV.